The entry below describes one T cell receptor beta chain. Per the germline V gene, CDR1 is MNHNS and CDR2 is SASEGT. V lost 2 bases and J 1 base, leaving 11 bases between the germline ends. The CDR3 loop spans 15 amino acids. This sample was taken from a study of blood T cell repertoires in COVID-19. Across the whole study: There were acute and convalescent COVID-19 samples, and they came from the United States, Italy and Spain. T cells, B-cell-depleted T cells, or PBMCs supplied cDNA or gDNA.

Authors' methods: Amplification of reference gene primers was used by the study to estimate nucleated cell counts. TCRdb's copy holds only in-frame clones and misses some; the assay was immunoSEQ multiplex PCR. V and J calls plus clone size are reproduced from that table; the DNA served to infer D and trimming. The sample shows around 100,000 clones, around 85% of them seen only once. Seattle patient enrollment occurred during active infection, with longitudinal follow-up thereafter. The sequenced material came from peripheral blood. The chain links TRBV6-1 to TRBJ2-5; D uncertain. This sequence originates from an older woman with COVID-19, enrolled during active disease. In nucleotides, the CDR3 is TGTGCCAGCAGTGAAAGCGCCTACTTCCAAGAGACCCAGTACTTC. It yields the protein CASSESAYFQETQYF.